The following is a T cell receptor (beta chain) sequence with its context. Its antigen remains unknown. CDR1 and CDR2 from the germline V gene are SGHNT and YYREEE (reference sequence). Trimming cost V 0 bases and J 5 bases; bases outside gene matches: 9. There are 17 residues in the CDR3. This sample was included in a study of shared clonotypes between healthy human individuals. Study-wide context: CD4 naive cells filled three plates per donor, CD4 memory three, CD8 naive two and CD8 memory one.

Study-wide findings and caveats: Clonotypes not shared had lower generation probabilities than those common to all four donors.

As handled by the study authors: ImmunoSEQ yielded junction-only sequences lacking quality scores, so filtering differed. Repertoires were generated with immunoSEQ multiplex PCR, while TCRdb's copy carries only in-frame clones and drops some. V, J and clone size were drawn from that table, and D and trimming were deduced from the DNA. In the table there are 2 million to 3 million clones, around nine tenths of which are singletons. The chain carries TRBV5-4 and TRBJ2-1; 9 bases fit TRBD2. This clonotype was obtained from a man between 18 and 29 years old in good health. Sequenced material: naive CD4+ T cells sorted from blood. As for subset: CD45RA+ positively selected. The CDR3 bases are TGTGCCAGCAGCTTGGTTATGTTGCGGGAGGGAAACAATGAGCAGTTCTTC. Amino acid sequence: CASSLVMLREGNNEQFF.